The 26 T cell receptor beta chains below all came from one sample that was sequenced in a study of blood T cell repertoires in COVID-19. TCRdb keeps only in-frame clones here, not all; method: immunoSEQ multiplex PCR. In the table there are 150,000 to 200,000 clones, 84% of which are singletons. Sequencing input: peripheral blood. The receptors come from a woman aged 70-85 years with COVID-19, enrolled during active disease.

The J gene is TRBJ2-2, the V gene TRBV5-6; D ambiguous. The germline V and J ends were trimmed by 4 bases and 3 bases, with 13 bases remaining between them. The CDR3 contains 15 residues. Germline CDR1 and CDR2: SGHDT and YYEEEE. The CDR3 loop reads CASSLVAVDTGELFF. CDR3 in DNA: TGTGCCAGCAGCCTAGTTGCCGTGGACACCGGGGAGCTGTTTTTT.

This clone was counted only a few times. The chain uses TRBV6-2 or TRBV6-3 and TRBJ2-1, with 15 bases fitting TRBD2. Germline V CDR1 and CDR2: MNHEY, SVGEGT. V lost 5 bases, J lost 8 bases, and 7 bases stayed unmatched. The CDR3 consists of 16 residues. CDR3 DNA sequence: TGTGCCAGCAGTCCGACCGGACTAGCGGGGGGGTATGAGCAGTTCTTC. Amino acid sequence: CASSPTGLAGGYEQFF.

The J gene is TRBJ1-5, the V gene TRBV28; the D gene is possibly TRBD1 (6 bases). The CDR3 is 14 amino acids. Trimming pared 2 bases from V and 4 bases from J, leaving 9 bases between. Germline V gene data show CDR1 as MDHEN and CDR2 as SYDVKM. The CDR3 DNA reads TGTGCCAGCAGTTTAGCAGGGGCGAATCAGCCCCAGCATTTT. As protein: CASSLAGANQPQHF. Full variable domain (outside the CDR3, taken from reference TRBV28 and TRBJ1-5): DVKVTQSSRYLVKRTGEKVFLECVQDMDHENMFWYRQDPGLGLRLIYFSYDVKMKEKGDIPEGYSVSREKKERFSLILESASTNQTSMYLCASSLAGANQPQHFGDGTRLSIL.

The rearrangement links TRBV19 to TRBJ1-2, with a possible D match to TRBD1 (6 bases). Per germline, CDR1 LNHDA and CDR2 SQIVND (reference sequence). The CDR3 loop spans 17 amino acids. Trimming took off 11 bases at V and 1 base at J, with 26 bases between the two ends. DNA for the CDR3: TGTGCCTCTCAAGGGGTGGGGGCCGATCGAAATAACTATGGCTACACCTTC. Protein: CASQGVGADRNNYGYTF.

The J gene is TRBJ2-5, the V gene TRBV12-5; 8 bases map to TRBD2. Per germline, CDR1 LGHNT and CDR2 FRNRAP. The V and J ends lost 6 bases and 0 bases, in that order; junction bases with no gene match: 3. This CDR3 contains 14 residues. Written as DNA, the CDR3 is TGTGCTAGTGGACTAGCGGCGTACCAAGAGACCCAGTACTTC. This gives the protein CASGLAAYQETQYF. The full variable domain, its missing parts supplied by reference TRBV12-5 and TRBJ2-5, is DARVTQTPRHKVTEMGQEVTMRCQPILGHNTVFWYRQTMMQGLELLAYFRNRAPLDDSGMPKDRFSAEMPDATLATLKIQPSEPRDSAVYFCASGLAAYQETQYFGPGTRLLVL.

This rearrangement joins TRBV5-1 to TRBJ1-2; D not certain. This CDR3 is built from 13 residues. Trimming pared 4 bases from V and 0 bases from J, leaving 7 bases between. Germline V gene data show CDR1 as SGHRS and CDR2 as YFSETQ. Here the CDR3 reads CASSPKANYGYTF. The CDR3 region has the DNA TGCGCCAGCAGCCCTAAAGCTAACTATGGCTACACCTTC.

The gene calls are TRBV6-6 and TRBJ2-1; possible D gene TRBD1, 5 bases. CDR1 is MNHNY, CDR2 SVGAGI, per germline (reference sequence). The CDR3 sequence is 16 residues long. Trimming shortened V by 0 bases and J by 0 bases, and 9 bases separated the two germline ends. The CDR3: CASSYSMGLSYNEQFF. CDR3 DNA sequence: TGTGCCAGCAGTTACTCGATGGGGCTCTCCTACAATGAGCAGTTCTTC.

V usage is TRBV28 and J usage is TRBJ1-2; tentatively, D is TRBD1 (5 bases). V was shortened by 8 bases and J by 2 bases, with 9 bases between the two germline ends. The CDR3 length is 12 residues. Germline CDR1 reads MDHEN; CDR2 reads SYDVKM. The CDR3 sequence is CASGGTNYGYTF. The CDR3, as DNA: TGTGCCAGCGGGGGGACCAACTATGGCTACACCTTC.

The CDR3 sequence is CSVRTGRGGNTIYF. In DNA form, the CDR3 reads TGCAGCGTTCGGACAGGGCGAGGTGGAAACACCATATATTTT. This rearrangement joins TRBV29-1 to TRBJ1-3, with 8 bases aligning to TRBD1. Germline CDR1 SQVTM, CDR2 ANQGSEA. The CDR3 is made up of 14 amino acids. Trimming removed 5 bases from V and 3 bases from J; junction bases left unmatched: 6.

The chain links TRBV5-8 to TRBJ1-6; unclear D gene. Trimming shortened V by 2 bases and J by 9 bases, and 18 bases separated the two germline ends. This CDR3 comprises 16 residues. Per the germline V gene, CDR1 is SGHTS and CDR2 is YDEGEE. CDR3 sequence reads: CASSLARLDAGSPLHF. As DNA, the CDR3 is TGTGCCAGCAGCTTAGCACGCCTGGACGCGGGTTCACCCCTCCACTTT.

This rearrangement joins TRBV7-8 to TRBJ1-5; TRBD1 aligns across 8 bases. CDR3 size: 15 residues. Germline loops: CDR1 SGHVS, CDR2 FQNEAQ. J gave up 7 bases and V 5 bases, and 10 bases lay outside the gene matches. Here the CDR3 reads CASSPQGQVSQPQHF. The CDR3 DNA reads TGTGCCAGCAGCCCGCAGGGACAGGTTAGCCAGCCCCAGCATTTT. Using reference TRBV7-8 and TRBJ1-5 for the parts outside the CDR3, the full variable domain is GAGVSQSPRYKVAKRGQDVALRCDPISGHVSLFWYQQALGQGPEFLTYFQNEAQLDKSGLPSDRFFAERPEGSVSTLKIQRTQQEDSAVYLCASSPQGQVSQPQHFGDGTRLSIL.

V gene TRBV6-5 combines with J gene TRBJ1-5; maybe TRBD1 (6 bases). From germline, CDR1 is MNHEY and CDR2 SVGAGI. There are 15 residues in the CDR3. Trimming left V 2 bases short and J 4 bases short, with 12 bases between. In nucleotides, the CDR3 is TGTGCCAGCAGTTACGGGGGGGGCAGAAATCAGCCCCAGCATTTT. Amino acid sequence: CASSYGGGRNQPQHF.

The V call is TRBV10-2, the J call TRBJ2-1, with 9 bases identical to TRBD2. Germline CDR1 reads WSHSY; CDR2 reads SAAADI. Trimming at V came to 5 bases and at J to 0 bases, leaving 5 bases not matched to a gene. The CDR3 runs to 16 residues. CDR3 in DNA: TGCGCCAGCAGTCTAGCGGGGCCCAGCTCCTACAATGAGCAGTTCTTC. This translates into CASSLAGPSSYNEQFF.

The chain joins TRBV9 to TRBJ1-3; 8 bases are a match to TRBD1. The CDR3 spans 16 residues. Germline V gives CDR1 SGDLS, CDR2 YYNGEE. V shed 1 base, J shed 0 bases, and the junction held 3 bases outside the gene matches. In DNA, the CDR3 is TGTGCCAGCAGCGTAACCGGGACAGGCTCTGGAAACACCATATATTTT. Its translation: CASSVTGTGSGNTIYF.

The V and J genes are TRBV10-3 and TRBJ1-1, with D maybe TRBD1 (5 bases). The CDR3 loop spans 16 amino acids. The germline V gene encodes CDR1 ENHRY and CDR2 SYGVKD. Deletions cut 0 bases from V and 1 base from J, with 12 bases between. This CDR3 reads CAISESRAGPNTEAFF. DNA for the CDR3: TGTGCCATCAGTGAGTCTCGGGCAGGGCCGAACACTGAAGCTTTCTTT.

V and J are TRBV7-3 and TRBJ2-7, with a tentative D call TRBD1 (7 bases). The CDR3 consists of 15 residues. V dropped 5 bases and J dropped 0 bases, with 14 bases sitting between them. CDR1 and CDR2 from the germline V gene are SGHTA and FQGTGA. CDR3 nucleotides: TGTGCCAGCAGCCCCCAGGGGGGAAGCTCCTACGAGCAGTACGTC. Its protein is CASSPQGGSSYEQYV.

The genes are TRBV27 and TRBJ1-5; D remains ambiguous. The V gene's germline CDR1 is MNHEY and CDR2 SMNVEV (reference sequence). The CDR3 spans 16 residues. Trimming cost V 4 bases and J 0 bases, with 13 bases left between them. The CDR3 spells CASSSSALGSNQPQHF. The CDR3, as DNA: TGTGCCAGCAGTTCCTCAGCCCTAGGTAGCAATCAGCCCCAGCATTTT.

This chain joins TRBV28 and TRBJ1-2; 7 nucleotides agree with TRBD1. CDR1 MDHEN and CDR2 SYDVKM come from the germline V gene. J gave up 7 bases and V 5 bases, and 7 bases lay outside the gene matches. The CDR3 length is 13 residues. This CDR3 reads CASSPQGIFGYTF. In DNA, the CDR3 is TGTGCCAGCAGTCCACAGGGGATTTTTGGCTACACCTTC.

This chain joins TRBV15 and TRBJ1-1; D gene unclear. The ends were cut back, 0 bases at V and 7 bases at J, with 12 bases in the middle. The CDR3 is 14 amino acids. The germline V gene encodes CDR1 LNHNV and CDR2 YYDKDF (reference sequence). The CDR3 DNA follows: TGTGCCACCAGCAGAGATGTTTTACAGATTGAAGCTTTCTTT. It translates to CATSRDVLQIEAFF.

The rearrangement joins TRBV6-5 to TRBJ1-2, with D possibly being TRBD1 (5 bases). CDR3 length: 13 amino acids. The germline V gene has CDR1 MNHEY and CDR2 SVGAGI. The V gene lost 2 bases and the J gene lost 4 bases, with 8 bases spanning the gap. CDR3 nucleotide sequence: TGTGCCAGCAGTTACGACAGACGCTATGGCTACACCTTC. It specifies CASSYDRRYGYTF.

This chain joins TRBV7-9 and TRBJ2-2, with 10 nucleotides matching TRBD2. The CDR3 contains 14 residues. CDR1 is SEHNR and CDR2 is FQNEAQ in the germline V gene (reference sequence). V lost 9 bases to trimming and J lost 6 bases; unmatched junction nucleotides: 7. The CDR3 DNA follows: TGTGCCAGTAGTTCAGGACTAGCGGCCGGGGAGCTGTTTTTT. Translation: CASSSGLAAGELFF.

This chain connects TRBV18 to TRBJ2-3; D remains unclear. This CDR3 has 11 residues. V gave up 3 bases and J gave up 4 bases, with 2 bases separating them. CDR1 is KGHSH and CDR2 is LQKENI in the germline V gene. The CDR3: CASSPADTQYF. In DNA form, the CDR3 reads TGTGCCAGCTCACCCGCAGATACGCAGTATTTT.

This clone is a singleton in its sample. The chain recombines TRBV6-1 with TRBJ1-1; D may be TRBD1 (5 bases). From germline, CDR1 is MNHNS and CDR2 SASEGT. V was cut by 3 bases and J by 9 bases, with 20 bases left in between. There are 15 residues in the CDR3. DNA for the CDR3: TGTGCCAGCAGTGATATGACAGCGATCCTACTGAAAGCTTTCTTT. This gives the protein CASSDMTAILLKAFF.

The genes are TRBV18 and TRBJ1-6; D gene ambiguous. Germline V gene data show CDR1 as KGHSH and CDR2 as LQKENI. The CDR3 contains 13 residues. V lost 2 bases and J lost 8, with 7 bases in between. The CDR3 coding sequence is TGTGCCAGCTCACCATATGAGGATTCACCCCTCCACTTT. Translated, it gives CASSPYEDSPLHF.

The rearrangement links TRBV19 to TRBJ1-5, with a tentative D call TRBD1 (5 bases). Trimming removed 4 bases at V and 7 bases at J, with 11 bases between. Germline loops: CDR1 LNHDA, CDR2 SQIVND (reference sequence). The CDR3 has 13 amino acids. DNA for the CDR3: TGTGCCAGTAGTAGGGGGGGGATGCAGCCCCAGCATTTT. Residues: CASSRGGMQPQHF.

The rearrangement joins TRBV2 to TRBJ1-5; tentatively, D is TRBD1 (5 bases). Germline V CDR1 and CDR2: SNHLY, FYNNEI. Trimming took 6 bases from V and 1 from J, leaving 13 bases between them. The length of the CDR3 is 15 residues. The DNA for the CDR3 is TGTGCCAGCAGAAAAGGTTCAGGGAGCAATCAGCCCCAGCATTTT. As protein: CASRKGSGSNQPQHF.